This entry lists 12 T cell receptor beta chains sequenced from one sample in a study of shared clonotypes between healthy human individuals. The method was immunoSEQ multiplex PCR; TCRdb's version includes in-frame clones alone and lacks a portion of them. The profile shows about 490,000 clones, approximately 78% of them singletons. Sequencing was done on a sample of PBMCs. The receptors were gathered from a woman between 40 and 50 years old in good health. Some clones in this sample may be carry-over from other donors' samples.

The V and J genes are TRBV4-2 and TRBJ1-1; unclear D gene. Between the trimmed V and J ends, which lost 0 bases and 1 base, there was a span of 18 bases. Germline V gene data show CDR1 as LGHNA and CDR2 as YNFKEQ. This CDR3 is 18 amino acids long. The CDR3 sequence: CASSQESEVRTTNTEAFF. The CDR3 DNA sequence: TGTGCCAGCAGCCAAGAAAGCGAGGTCCGAACCACGAACACTGAAGCTTTCTTT.

This clone was counted only a few times. This sequence joins TRBV5-4 and TRBJ2-7; the D gene could be TRBD1 or TRBD2 (5 bases each). Germline V lookup: CDR1 SGHNT, CDR2 YYREEE (reference sequence). The germline V and J ends were trimmed by 0 bases and 1 base, with 8 bases remaining between them. This CDR3 is built from 14 residues. CDR3 sequence: CASSLDRRSYEQYF. The CDR3 DNA is TGTGCCAGCAGCTTGGACAGGAGGTCCTACGAGCAGTACTTC.

A note on this clone: Other DNA sequences in the sample encode the same CDR3. This chain links TRBV6-5 with TRBJ1-6, with 7 nucleotides matching TRBD1. Germline CDR1 is MNHEY and CDR2 is SVGAGI. With 4 bases clipped from V and 9 bases from J, the junction kept 12 bases outside the gene matches. CDR3 length: 16 amino acids. In DNA, the CDR3 is TGTGCCAGCAGTTGGAGGACGGGGACAGAGGTTTCACCCCTCCACTTT. It translates to CASSWRTGTEVSPLHF.

The genes are TRBV28 and TRBJ2-4; D is undetermined. This CDR3 contains 15 residues. Germline CDR1 and CDR2: MDHEN and SYDVKM. Trimming stripped 5 bases from V and 0 bases from J, with 11 bases between. Here the CDR3 reads CASSEARLAKNIQYF. The CDR3 DNA reads as TGTGCCAGCAGTGAAGCGAGGCTAGCCAAAAACATTCAGTACTTC. The whole variable domain, remainder taken from reference TRBV28 and TRBJ2-4, is DVKVTQSSRYLVKRTGEKVFLECVQDMDHENMFWYRQDPGLGLRLIYFSYDVKMKEKGDIPEGYSVSREKKERFSLILESASTNQTSMYLCASSEARLAKNIQYFGAGTRLSVL.

The gene calls are TRBV18 and TRBJ1-2, with D maybe TRBD1 (6 bases). The CDR3 contains 14 residues. CDR1 is KGHSH and CDR2 is LQKENI in the germline V gene. Trimming removed 3 bases at V and 3 bases at J, with 11 bases between. The CDR3 here is CASSPTDSDYGYTF. The CDR3 DNA reads as TGTGCCAGCTCACCCACGGACAGCGACTATGGCTACACCTTC.

The rearrangement joins TRBV7-6 to TRBJ1-1, with unresolved D. Trimming removed 5 bases at V and 4 bases at J, with 11 bases between. The length of the CDR3 is 13 residues. Germline CDR1 reads SGHVS; CDR2 reads FNYEAQ. CDR3 loop: CASSPGQITEAFF. The DNA of the CDR3 is TGTGCCAGCAGCCCCGGGCAGATCACTGAAGCTTTCTTT.

Of note for this clone: This sample includes further DNA sequences coding for the same CDR3. The chain links TRBV27 to TRBJ1-6; possibly TRBD1 for D (5 bases). The CDR3 loop spans 14 amino acids. The germline CDR1 and CDR2 sequences are MNHEY and SMNVEV (reference sequence). The V and J ends lost 4 bases and 6 bases respectively, with 10 bases between them. The CDR3 sequence: CASSWRQGNSPLHF. In DNA, the CDR3 is TGTGCCAGCAGTTGGCGGCAGGGTAATTCACCCCTCCACTTT.

The chain has TRBV2 and TRBJ2-7; TRBD1 aligns across 8 bases. V lost 6 bases, J lost 4 bases, and 2 bases stayed unmatched. CDR1 and CDR2 (germline): SNHLY, FYNNEI. CDR3 length equals 12 residues. Here the CDR3 DNA reads TGTGCCAGCAGCAGGACAGGGTACGAGCAGTACTTC. It is translated as CASSRTGYEQYF.

The rearrangement joins TRBV28 to TRBJ1-2; no clear D. The V end was cut by 6 bases, the J end by 2 bases, with 4 bases between. The CDR3 has 11 amino acids. Germline lookup yields CDR1 MDHEN and CDR2 SYDVKM. CDR3 DNA sequence: TGTGCCAGCAGAGACAACTATGGCTACACCTTC. Residues: CASRDNYGYTF.

The chain joins TRBV4-2 to TRBJ1-1; unclear D gene. CDR3 length: 16 amino acids. Germline V lookup: CDR1 LGHNA, CDR2 YNFKEQ. The V end was cut by 5 bases, the J end by 5 bases, with 21 bases between. CDR3 region: CASSIISRSGGTEAFF. The CDR3 bases are TGTGCCAGCAGCATAATTTCGCGTTCCGGCGGGACTGAAGCTTTCTTT.

This clone was detected only a few times. The J gene is TRBJ2-2, the V gene TRBV7-2; D gene ambiguous. V dropped 3 bases and J dropped 8 bases, with 7 bases sitting between them. There are 12 residues in the CDR3. CDR1 is SGHTA and CDR2 is FQGNSA in the germline V gene. This chain's CDR3 is CASSFSYGELFF. In DNA, the CDR3 is TGTGCCAGCAGCTTTTCGTATGGGGAGCTGTTTTTT.

The chain uses TRBV29-1 and TRBJ2-3; tentatively, D is TRBD2 (5 bases). Trimming removed 6 bases at V and 2 bases at J, with 24 bases between. The CDR3 has 17 residues. Germline V CDR1 and CDR2: SQVTM, ANQGSEA. The chain's CDR3 is CSVIAVRNTGFTDTQYF. The CDR3 DNA reads TGCAGCGTAATAGCCGTGAGGAATACGGGGTTCACAGATACGCAGTATTTT.